These 10 T cell receptor beta chains were all obtained from the same sample, sequenced in a study of cytotoxic CD8 clonotypes in ibrutinib-treated CLL. Profiling relied on immunoSEQ multiplex PCR, and the TCRdb table lists in-frame clones only, not all of them. The sample includes around 130,000 clones, about 85% of them seen just once. The sample in question was PBMCs, obtained after 24 months of ibrutinib treatment. The source of these receptors is a human donor with chronic lymphocytic leukemia.

The J gene is TRBJ1-1, the V gene TRBV5-6; 9 nucleotides match TRBD1. J was trimmed by 5 bases and V by 6 bases; bases with no gene match: 5. Germline assignment: CDR1 SGHDT and CDR2 YYEEEE. This CDR3 region has 13 residues. In nucleotides, the CDR3 is TGTGCCAGCATCAAGGACAGGGGAACTGAAGCTTTCTTT. Amino acid sequence: CASIKDRGTEAFF.

This rearrangement joins TRBV5-6 to TRBJ2-2; D unresolved. The germline V gene encodes CDR1 SGHDT and CDR2 YYEEEE. The CDR3 length is 16 residues. V was shortened by 0 bases and J by 0 bases, with 9 bases between the two germline ends. In DNA form, the CDR3 reads TGTGCCAGCAGCTTGGTCCCTAGAACGAACACCGGGGAGCTGTTTTTT. This encodes CASSLVPRTNTGELFF.

The V call is TRBV11-2, the J call TRBJ2-2; no clear D. The CDR3 is 14 residues long. The V gene lost 0 bases and the J gene lost 3 bases, with 5 bases spanning the gap. Germline V gives CDR1 SGHAT, CDR2 FQNNGV. For the CDR3, the DNA is TGTGCCAGCAGCTTAGATCGGGACACCGGGGAGCTGTTTTTT. This translates into CASSLDRDTGELFF.

The CDR3 sequence is CAWNRQSNEKLFF. CDR3 nucleotides: TGTGCCTGGAATCGACAGAGTAATGAAAAACTGTTTTTT. The J gene is TRBJ1-4, the V gene TRBV30; D may be TRBD1 (5 bases). Germline V gene data show CDR1 as GTSNPN and CDR2 as SVGIG (reference sequence). V was cut by 4 bases and J by 4 bases, with 10 bases left in between. This CDR3 is built from 13 residues.

The rearrangement uses TRBV30 and TRBJ1-5, with a weak D call TRBD1 (6 bases). Per the germline V gene, CDR1 is GTSNPN and CDR2 is SVGIG (reference sequence). V gave up 8 bases and J gave up 7 bases, with 21 bases separating them. The CDR3 is 14 residues long. CDR3 DNA: TGTGCCGCAATGACACAGGGCCACGGCCAGCCCCAGCATTTT. Residues: CAAMTQGHGQPQHF.

CDR3 sequence reads: CASSLGGSGNTIYF. CDR3 bases: TGTGCCAGCAGTTTAGGTGGGTCTGGAAACACCATATATTTT. This chain connects TRBV28 to TRBJ1-3; unclear D gene. Germline CDR1 is MDHEN and CDR2 is SYDVKM. The CDR3 length is 14 residues. V shed 2 bases and J shed 1 base, with 6 bases lying between them.

The chain is built from TRBV10-3 and TRBJ2-7; D unclear. This CDR3 has 14 residues. Trimming removed 0 bases from V and 6 bases from J, with 12 bases in between. Germline V gene data show CDR1 as ENHRY and CDR2 as SYGVKD. CDR3 sequence reads: CAISESTGWGEQYF. The CDR3 region has the DNA TGTGCCATCAGTGAGTCGACCGGCTGGGGCGAGCAGTACTTC.

This CDR3 reads CASSQWAGGPTDTQYF. DNA for the CDR3: TGTGCCAGCAGCCAATGGGCGGGGGGGCCAACAGATACGCAGTATTTT. The chain carries TRBV11-2 and TRBJ2-3; 9 bases match TRBD2. Germline CDR1 and CDR2: SGHAT and FQNNGV. This CDR3 spans 16 amino acids. Trimming cost V 5 bases and J 3 bases; bases outside gene matches: 9. The whole variable domain, filled in from reference TRBV11-2 and TRBJ2-3, reads EAGVAQSPRYKIIEKRQSVAFWCNPISGHATLYWYQQILGQGPKLLIQFQNNGVVDDSQLPKDRFSAERLKGVDSTLKIQPAKLEDSAVYLCASSQWAGGPTDTQYFGPGTRLTVL.

The rearrangement uses TRBV6-6 and TRBJ1-1; 9 bases agree with TRBD1. This CDR3 spans 16 amino acids. The J segment lost 5 bases and the V segment lost 2 bases, leaving 9 bases of the junction unmatched. Germline CDR1 is MNHNY and CDR2 is SVGAGI (reference sequence). Here the CDR3 reads CASSYNPTGGKTEAFF. Here the CDR3 DNA reads TGTGCCAGCAGTTACAACCCGACAGGGGGGAAGACTGAAGCTTTCTTT.

This chain joins TRBV5-5 and TRBJ1-3; no reliable D call. Trimming removed 0 bases from V and 0 bases from J, with 10 bases in between. Germline V CDR1 and CDR2: SGHKS, YYEKEE (reference sequence). This CDR3 is built from 16 residues. The CDR3, as DNA: TGTGCCAGCAGCTTGGACGGACTCAGCTCTGGAAACACCATATATTTT. Translation gives CASSLDGLSSGNTIYF.